Presented here are 19 T cell receptor beta chains from one specimen sequenced in a study of T cells after yellow fever vaccination. TCRdb called the 5' RACE reads again in MiXCR, with one record for every CDR3 protein. This sample yields about 580,000 distinct CDR3 sequences, of which roughly a sixth are seen a single time; about 18% belongs to the top ten. The sample was PBMCs, taken more than 4 days after the first yellow fever vaccination. Receptors were obtained from a man aged 18 to 29 who received the YFV17D yellow fever vaccine.

This clonotype came up many times. The genes are TRBV6-5 and TRBJ2-1; D gene uncertain. The CDR3 covers 15 residues. Germline CDR1 and CDR2: MNHEY and SVGAGI. V gave up 2 bases and J gave up 0 bases, with 8 bases separating them. The DNA for the CDR3 is TGTGCCAGCAGTTACGGGATAAACTCCTACAATGAGCAGTTCTTC. It encodes CASSYGINSYNEQFF.

This clonotype was observed a handful of times. The chain links TRBV20-1 to TRBJ2-5, with TRBD2 matching 10 bases. J lost 5 bases, V lost 0 bases, and 6 bases had no gene match. The CDR3 loop spans 15 amino acids. Looked up from germline, CDR1 is DFQATT and CDR2 is SNEGSKA (reference sequence). The CDR3 is CSAREPAGGLETQYF. The CDR3 DNA is TGCAGTGCTAGAGAGCCAGCGGGGGGGCTGGAGACCCAGTACTTC.

This clonotype has at least ten counts. The chain has TRBV5-8 and TRBJ1-2, with a possible D match to TRBD1 (5 bases). CDR1 SGHTS and CDR2 YDEGEE come from the germline V gene. Between the trimmed V and J ends, which lost 2 bases and 4 bases, there was a span of 6 bases. This CDR3 has 12 amino acids. The chain's CDR3 is CASSFDSYGYTF. In nucleotides, the CDR3 is TGTGCCAGCAGCTTTGACAGCTATGGCTACACCTTC.

This clonotype occurred a few times. The chain combines TRBV25-1 with TRBJ1-1; D is possibly TRBD1 (6 bases). V was shortened by 8 bases and J by 7 bases, with 20 bases between the two germline ends. From germline, CDR1 is MGHDK and CDR2 SYGVNS. The CDR3 totals 14 residues. Here the CDR3 reads CASANPDSPIEAFF. The CDR3 region has the DNA TGTGCCAGCGCGAACCCGGACAGCCCGATTGAAGCTTTCTTT.

This clonotype has just a few counts. The chain uses TRBV7-9 and TRBJ2-3; D unresolved. Between the trimmed V and J ends, which lost 3 bases and 4 bases, there was a span of 14 bases. The CDR3 has 15 residues. Germline V gene sequence: CDR1 SEHNR, CDR2 FQNEAQ (reference sequence). The CDR3 bases are TGTGCCAGCAGCTTTCTTCAGGTTGGGGCAGATACGCAGTATTTT. Residues: CASSFLQVGADTQYF. The whole variable domain, filled in from reference TRBV7-9 and TRBJ2-3, reads DTGVSQNPRHKITKRGQNVTFRCDPISEHNRLYWYRQTLGQGPEFLTYFQNEAQLEKSRLLSDRFSAERPKGSFSTLEIQRTEQGDSAMYLCASSFLQVGADTQYFGPGTRLTVL.

The V and J genes are TRBV12-3 or TRBV12-4 and TRBJ2-3; D may correspond to TRBD1 or TRBD2 (5 bases each). The CDR3 has 18 amino acids. V was pared by 5 bases and J by 0 bases, with 21 bases between. As DNA, the CDR3 is TGTGCCAGCAGTCCGCCCTTGTGGGGACGGCTTAGCACAGATACGCAGTATTTT. Protein sequence: CASSPPLWGRLSTDTQYF.

The V gene is TRBV7-2, the J gene TRBJ2-1; possibly TRBD2 for D (6 bases). Between the trimmed V and J ends, which lost 0 bases and 10 bases, there was a span of 16 bases. There are 15 residues in the CDR3. CDR1 is SGHTA and CDR2 is FQGNSA in the germline V gene. The CDR3 loop reads CASSLAGTPGGEQFF. CDR3 coding DNA: TGTGCCAGCAGCTTAGCCGGGACTCCTGGTGGGGAGCAGTTCTTC.

The sample holds a few counts of this clonotype. V and J are TRBV12-3 or TRBV12-4 and TRBJ2-3; perhaps TRBD2 as D (6 bases). The CDR3 is 15 amino acids. The germline V and J ends were trimmed by 3 bases and 4 bases, with 14 bases remaining between them. In DNA form, the CDR3 reads TGTGCCAGCAGTTTCCAATCGACTAGGGCAGATACGCAGTATTTT. Protein sequence: CASSFQSTRADTQYF.

This clonotype showed up just a few times. V is TRBV25-1 and J is TRBJ1-1, with D hard to call. The germline CDR1 and CDR2 sequences are MGHDK and SYGVNS. CDR3 size: 13 residues. Deletions cut 5 bases from V and 4 bases from J, with 11 bases between. DNA of the CDR3: TGTGCCAGCAGTCGCCTCCTGTCCACTGAAGCTTTCTTT. Translating it yields CASSRLLSTEAFF. The whole variable domain, remainder taken from reference TRBV25-1 and TRBJ1-1, is EADIYQTPRYLVIGTGKKITLECSQTMGHDKMYWYQQDPGMELHLIHYSYGVNSTEKGDLSSESTVSRIRTEHFPLTLESARPSHTSQYLCASSRLLSTEAFFGQGTRLTVV.

This clonotype has at least ten counts. The rearrangement joins TRBV7-2 to TRBJ2-3, with TRBD2 matching over 11 bases. V dropped 4 bases and J dropped 3; count of bases not matched to a gene: 3. The V gene's germline CDR1 is SGHTA and CDR2 FQGNSA. The CDR3 extends over 15 amino acids. The CDR3 bases are TGTGCCAGCAGCTATAGCGGGGGGGAGACAGATACGCAGTATTTT. This sequence encodes CASSYSGGETDTQYF.

This sequence joins TRBV28 and TRBJ2-1; D may be TRBD1 (6 bases). Germline V gene data show CDR1 as MDHEN and CDR2 as SYDVKM. Trimming cost V 7 bases and J 0 bases, with 16 bases left between them. There are 16 residues in the CDR3. For the CDR3, the DNA is TGTGCCAGCACCGCCCCGCAGGGGAGCTCCTACAATGAGCAGTTCTTC. This codes for CASTAPQGSSYNEQFF. Supplemented by reference TRBV28 and TRBJ2-1, the full variable domain reads DVKVTQSSRYLVKRTGEKVFLECVQDMDHENMFWYRQDPGLGLRLIYFSYDVKMKEKGDIPEGYSVSREKKERFSLILESASTNQTSMYLCASTAPQGSSYNEQFFGPGTRLTVL.

This sequence joins TRBV5-1 and TRBJ1-1; the D gene is possibly TRBD1 (5 bases). Per the germline V gene, CDR1 is SGHRS and CDR2 is YFSETQ. The V gene lost 0 bases and the J gene lost 6 bases, with 15 bases spanning the gap. CDR3 size: 15 residues. This chain's CDR3 is CASSLARDLRAEAFF. The CDR3 DNA follows: TGCGCCAGCAGCTTGGCCCGGGACCTAAGGGCTGAAGCTTTCTTT.

The V gene is TRBV11-2, the J gene TRBJ2-1, with a weak D call TRBD2 (6 bases). V was clipped by 8 bases and J by 5 bases, with 16 bases between them. The length of the CDR3 is 14 residues. Germline-derived CDR1 and CDR2 are SGHAT and FQNNGV. The CDR3 sequence is CASGGTLGHNEQFF. The CDR3 DNA sequence: TGTGCCAGCGGAGGGACCTTAGGGCACAATGAGCAGTTCTTC.

The chain combines TRBV12-3 or TRBV12-4 with TRBJ2-3; D is uncertain. This CDR3 is 13 amino acids long. The V end lost 3 bases, the J end lost 4 bases, and 8 bases lay between the germline ends. The CDR3 spells CASSFAAPDTQYF. CDR3 nucleotides: TGTGCCAGCAGTTTCGCAGCCCCAGATACGCAGTATTTT.

In this sample, this clonotype turned up many times. The chain uses TRBV12-3 or TRBV12-4 and TRBJ1-3; a possible D gene is TRBD1 (6 bases). The CDR3 contains 16 residues. V shed 4 bases and J shed 4 bases, with 17 bases lying between them. The DNA of the CDR3 is TGTGCCAGCAGTTCCCCGGGGGGGGGCGAAGGAAACACCATATATTTT. It translates to CASSSPGGGEGNTIYF.

This clonotype was observed at least ten times. The J gene is TRBJ2-2, the V gene TRBV7-6; 9 bases align to TRBD1. Germline V CDR1 and CDR2: SGHVS, FNYEAQ. CDR3 length equals 16 residues. V was pared by 3 bases and J by 5 bases, with 7 bases of the junction left unmatched. In nucleotides, the CDR3 is TGTGCCAGCAGCTTGGGACAGGGAATAGAAACCGGGGAGCTGTTTTTT. Protein: CASSLGQGIETGELFF.

The genes are TRBV28 and TRBJ2-1; 9 bases align to TRBD1. With V trimmed by 6 bases and J by 6 bases, 6 bases remained unmatched. Germline V gives CDR1 MDHEN, CDR2 SYDVKM. CDR3 length: 14 amino acids. This CDR3 is CASSPGQGINEQFF. CDR3 bases: TGTGCCAGCAGCCCGGGACAGGGAATCAATGAGCAGTTCTTC.

V gene TRBV12-3 or TRBV12-4 combines with J gene TRBJ2-7, with D hard to call. The CDR3 covers 13 residues. V lost 3 bases and J lost 6, with 12 bases in between. The CDR3 DNA is TGTGCCAGCAGTTTTGGGGTATCGTCCGAGCAGTACGTC. Translating it yields CASSFGVSSEQYV.

This clonotype has a single count. The genes are TRBV7-2 and TRBJ2-1; 10 nucleotides match TRBD2. Germline V gene lookup returns CDR1 SGHTA and CDR2 FQGNSA. This CDR3 has 15 amino acids. Trimming took 8 bases from V and 5 from J; bases not matched to a gene: 9. CDR3 protein: CASGRTSGNNNEQFF. The CDR3 nucleotides read TGTGCCAGCGGCAGAACTAGCGGGAATAACAATGAGCAGTTCTTC.